Following are 21 T cell receptor beta chains from one sample sequenced in a study of shared clonotypes between healthy human individuals. CD8 cells classed as naive were CD45RO-negative and positively selected for CCR7, excluding terminally differentiated effector memory CD45RA+ cells. Some clones are missing from TCRdb's copy, which holds only in-frame ones; the method was immunoSEQ multiplex PCR. The sample lists about 2.2 million clones; roughly 95% were seen once. The sample consisted of naive CD8+ T cells from PBMCs. These receptors were taken from a young man in good health. Some clones in this sample may be carry-over from other donors' samples.

The CDR3 nucleotides read TGTGCCAGCAGCTTTCACGTAGCGATCGAGCAGTACTTC. Protein product: CASSFHVAIEQYF. J is TRBJ2-7 and V is TRBV7-2, with D perhaps matching TRBD2 (5 bases). The CDR3 has 13 amino acids. Germline CDR1 reads SGHTA; CDR2 reads FQGNSA. The V gene lost 3 bases and the J gene lost 6 bases, with 12 bases spanning the gap.

This chain joins TRBV1 and TRBJ1-2. TRBV1 has pseudogene status. The CDR3 extends over 13 amino acids. CDR3 sequence reads: CTSSVRKTYGYTF. The CDR3 DNA follows: TGCACCAGCAGTGTGCGAAAGACCTATGGCTACACCTTC.

This clone was recorded only once. This sequence joins TRBV27 and TRBJ2-7; unclear D gene. This CDR3 has 14 residues. Germline CDR1 is MNHEY and CDR2 is SMNVEV (reference sequence). Trimming removed 5 bases from V and 0 bases from J, with 11 bases in between. The CDR3 loop reads CASSPVQSSYEQYF. In nucleotides, the CDR3 is TGTGCCAGCAGTCCCGTACAGAGCTCCTACGAGCAGTACTTC.

The V and J genes are TRBV27 and TRBJ1-5; no firm D call. With 0 bases removed from V and 0 bases from J, the gap between germline ends came to 6 bases. CDR1 is MNHEY and CDR2 is SMNVEV in the germline V gene (reference sequence). The CDR3 sequence is 15 residues long. The CDR3 DNA reads TGTGCCAGCAGTTTATCCACCTTTAGCAATCAGCCCCAGCATTTT. Protein: CASSLSTFSNQPQHF.

V and J are TRBV11-2 and TRBJ2-7; 7 positions match TRBD2. CDR1 is SGHAT, CDR2 FQNNGV, per germline. The CDR3 is made up of 15 amino acids. J gave up 4 bases and V 2 bases, and 8 bases lay outside the gene matches. The CDR3 coding sequence is TGTGCCAGCAGCTTATGGCGGGAGTTAGGGTACGAGCAGTACTTC. Protein sequence: CASSLWRELGYEQYF.

This chain uses TRBV5-4 with TRBJ2-7; D gene ambiguous. This CDR3 has 15 amino acids. Trimming took 4 bases from V and 0 from J, leaving 14 bases between them. Germline CDR1 and CDR2: SGHNT and YYREEE (reference sequence). In DNA form, the CDR3 reads TGTGCCAGCAGCCCAGGTCGGCTAGACTCCTACGAGCAGTACTTC. The encoded protein is CASSPGRLDSYEQYF.

The chain is built from TRBV4-3 and TRBJ1-2; D unclear. Germline V CDR1 and CDR2: LGHNA, YSLEER. With 4 bases removed from V and 8 bases from J, the gap between germline ends came to 23 bases. The CDR3 runs to 16 residues. The CDR3 nucleotides read TGCGCCAGCAGCCCAGGTAGTAGGTCACAATTTTTAGGCTACACCTTC. Its protein product is CASSPGSRSQFLGYTF.

The chain joins TRBV19 to TRBJ2-3; 9 bases are a match to TRBD1. Per germline, CDR1 LNHDA and CDR2 SQIVND (reference sequence). This CDR3 spans 17 amino acids. The V gene end was trimmed by 8 bases and the J gene end by 3 bases; junction bases not matched to a gene: 15. CDR3 nucleotide sequence: TGTGCCAGTGACCCGGGACAGGGCACCCGCGGGACAGATACGCAGTATTTT. Translating gives CASDPGQGTRGTDTQYF.

The rearrangement links TRBV5-8 to TRBJ2-5; 10 positions match TRBD2. V shed 4 bases, J shed 2 bases, and the junction held 5 bases outside the gene matches. The CDR3 spans 15 residues. Germline assignment: CDR1 SGHTS and CDR2 YDEGEE. CDR3 coding DNA: TGTGCCAGCAGCCAATGGACTAGCGGACAAGAGACCCAGTACTTC. This gives the protein CASSQWTSGQETQYF.

The rearrangement joins TRBV5-4 to TRBJ2-7; TRBD1 agrees at 10 bases. Per germline, CDR1 SGHNT and CDR2 YYREEE (reference sequence). The CDR3 has 15 amino acids. With V trimmed by 3 bases and J by 5 bases, 8 bases remained unmatched. CDR3 DNA sequence: TGTGCCAGCAGCTCGGGACAGGGGTTAGTCCACGAGCAGTACTTC. Protein sequence: CASSSGQGLVHEQYF.

V usage is TRBV14 and J usage is TRBJ2-7; perhaps TRBD1 as D (5 bases). Germline V gene sequence: CDR1 SGHDN, CDR2 FVKESK. The CDR3 loop spans 14 amino acids. With 4 bases removed from V and 2 bases from J, the gap between germline ends came to 12 bases. The CDR3 DNA is TGTGCCAGCAGCCCGACAGAGACTCCCTACGAGCAGTACTTC. It translates to CASSPTETPYEQYF.

V usage is TRBV7-9 and J usage is TRBJ2-3; D perhaps matches TRBD2 (6 bases). V shed 2 bases and J shed 0 bases, with 12 bases lying between them. Germline V gene data show CDR1 as SEHNR and CDR2 as FQNEAQ (reference sequence). The CDR3 runs 16 residues. The CDR3 DNA reads TGTGCCAGCAGCTTATCCCGCGGGACTAGCACAGATACGCAGTATTTT. This encodes CASSLSRGTSTDTQYF.

On this clone itself: One junction end disagrees with the germline gene, perhaps due to a read error. The CDR3 region is CASSESEVDQPQHF. For the CDR3, the DNA is TGTGCCAGCAGCGAATCGGAAGTAGATCAGCCCCAGCATTTT. The chain uses TRBV25-1 and TRBJ1-5, with no clear D. Germline V gene sequence: CDR1 MGHDK, CDR2 SYGVNS. The CDR3 sequence is 14 residues long.

This chain joins TRBV27 and TRBJ1-5; perhaps TRBD1 as D (5 bases). The germline V and J ends were trimmed by 2 bases and 1 base, with 12 bases remaining between them. Germline-derived CDR1 and CDR2 are MNHEY and SMNVEV (reference sequence). The CDR3 runs 16 residues. The CDR3 DNA reads TGTGCCAGCAGTTTACGGGACCCGCGAAGCAATCAGCCCCAGCATTTT. It translates to CASSLRDPRSNQPQHF.

This chain joins TRBV27 and TRBJ1-1, with no clear D. The germline V and J ends were trimmed by 0 bases and 6 bases, with 20 bases remaining between them. Germline loops: CDR1 MNHEY, CDR2 SMNVEV (reference sequence). The CDR3 loop spans 17 amino acids. CDR3 amino acids: CASSLSIPPGSEAEAFF. CDR3 DNA sequence: TGTGCCAGCAGTTTATCGATCCCCCCGGGATCGGAGGCTGAAGCTTTCTTT.

The chain has TRBV2 and TRBJ2-2; D gene ambiguous. Trimming removed 3 bases from V and 7 bases from J, with 12 bases in between. The germline V gene encodes CDR1 SNHLY and CDR2 FYNNEI. This CDR3 is built from 14 residues. CDR3 bases: TGTGCCAGCAGTGACCGGCAGGTCGGCGGGGAGCTGTTTTTT. Residues: CASSDRQVGGELFF.

The rearrangement uses TRBV6-5 and TRBJ2-7; D not certain. V dropped 6 bases and J dropped 2 bases, with 8 bases sitting between them. Germline loops: CDR1 MNHEY, CDR2 SVGAGI. The CDR3 is 12 amino acids. The CDR3 nucleotides are TGTGCCAGCAGCCTCACCCCCTACGAGCAGTACTTC. Protein: CASSLTPYEQYF.

The rearrangement links TRBV27 to TRBJ2-1; TRBD2 matches 11 bases. V dropped 0 bases and J dropped 7; count of bases not matched to a gene: 5. The CDR3 has 16 residues. CDR1 MNHEY and CDR2 SMNVEV come from the germline V gene (reference sequence). The DNA for the CDR3 is TGTGCCAGCAGTTTATCGGGACTAGCGGACATTAATGAGCAGTTCTTC. Its translation is CASSLSGLADINEQFF.

This clone was counted once. The CDR3 DNA reads as TGTGCCAGCAGCGTAGACGGTGGCGGGCGGTCCTACAATGAGCAGTTCTTC. Residues: CASSVDGGGRSYNEQFF. The chain couples TRBV9 to TRBJ2-1; the D gene is possibly TRBD2 (5 bases). Deletions cut 0 bases from V and 1 base from J, with 14 bases between. Per germline, CDR1 SGDLS and CDR2 YYNGEE. This CDR3 is 17 amino acids long.

The chain is built from TRBV28 and TRBJ2-1, with TRBD2 as a possible D gene (6 bases). V lost 8 bases to trimming and J lost 4 bases, with 24 bases between them. The germline V gene encodes CDR1 MDHEN and CDR2 SYDVKM. CDR3 length equals 17 residues. CDR3 loop: CASLPGALGYPYNEQFF. Written as DNA, the CDR3 is TGTGCCAGCTTGCCGGGAGCCCTAGGATACCCTTACAATGAGCAGTTCTTC.

The rearrangement joins TRBV7-2 to TRBJ1-3, with TRBD1 matching 11 bases. V was clipped by 6 bases and J by 4 bases; unmatched bases: 8. The CDR3 extends over 16 amino acids. Germline values: CDR1 SGHTA, CDR2 FQGNSA. In nucleotides, the CDR3 is TGTGCCAGCAGTCTAATTGGGACAGGGGGAGGAAACACCATATATTTT. Translated: CASSLIGTGGGNTIYF.